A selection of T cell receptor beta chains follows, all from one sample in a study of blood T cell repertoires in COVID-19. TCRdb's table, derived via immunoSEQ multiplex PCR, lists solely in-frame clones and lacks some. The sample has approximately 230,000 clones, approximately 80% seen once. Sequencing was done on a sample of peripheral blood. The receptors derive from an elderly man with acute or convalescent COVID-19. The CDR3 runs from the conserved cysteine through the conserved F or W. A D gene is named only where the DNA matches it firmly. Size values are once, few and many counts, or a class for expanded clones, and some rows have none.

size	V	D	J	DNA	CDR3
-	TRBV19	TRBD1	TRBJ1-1	TGTGCCAGTCTAAACCGGGACAGGGGTTTGACTGAAGCTTTCTTT	CASLNRDRGLTEAFF
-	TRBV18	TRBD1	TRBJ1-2	TGTGCCAGCTCACGGACAGGGAGAGGGTATGGCTACACCTTC	CASSRTGRGYGYTF
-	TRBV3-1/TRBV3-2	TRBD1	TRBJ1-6	TGTGCCAGCAGCCAAGTTTCAGGGGGTGTCTCACCCCTCCACTTT	CASSQVSGGVSPLHF
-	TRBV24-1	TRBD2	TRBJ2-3	TGTGCCACCAGTGATTTCAGCGGGGCCTCAGATACGCAGTATTTT	CATSDFSGASDTQYF
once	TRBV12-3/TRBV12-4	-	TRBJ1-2	TGTGCCAGCAACAGGGTTAGCTATGGCTACACCTTC	CASNRVSYGYTF
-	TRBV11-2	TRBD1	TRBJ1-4	TGTGCCAGCAGCCCGACAGGGGGCCGTGAAAAACTGTTTTTT	CASSPTGGREKLFF
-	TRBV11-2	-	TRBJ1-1	TGTGCCAGCAGCGCCCCAGGGTTACCGAACACTGAAGCTTTCTTT	CASSAPGLPNTEAFF
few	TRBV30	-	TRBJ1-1	TGTGCCTGGAGTCCTGGACAGTTCAACACTGAAGCTTTCTTT	CAWSPGQFNTEAFF
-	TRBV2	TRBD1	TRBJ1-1	TGTGCCAGCAGACCGACAGGGGTGAACACTGAAGCTTTCTTT	CASRPTGVNTEAFF
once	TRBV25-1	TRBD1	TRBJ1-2	TGTGCCAGCAGTGGTGGACAGGTCTATGGCTACACCTTC	CASSGGQVYGYTF
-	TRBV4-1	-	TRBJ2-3	TGCGCCAGCAGCCAAGATGGGGGGAAGGGAGATACGCAGTATTTT	CASSQDGGKGDTQYF
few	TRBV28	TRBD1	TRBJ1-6	TGTGCCAGCGGGACAGGGGGCTTTAATTCACCCCTCCACTTT	CASGTGGFNSPLHF
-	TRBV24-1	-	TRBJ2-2	TGTGCCACCAGTGATTTGCAGGGCAGGGCGGCCACCGGGGAGCTGTTTTTT	CATSDLQGRAATGELFF
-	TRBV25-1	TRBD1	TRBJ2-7	TGTGCCAGCAGTGCGATGGGACAGGGAAACTCCTACGAGCAGTACTTC	CASSAMGQGNSYEQYF
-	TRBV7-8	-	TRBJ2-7	TGTGCCAGCAGCAGAAAGCCAAGCTCCTACGAGCAGTACTTC	CASSRKPSSYEQYF
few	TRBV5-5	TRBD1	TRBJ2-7	TGTGCCAGCAGCCTTACCGGGACAGATTACGAGCAGTACTTC	CASSLTGTDYEQYF
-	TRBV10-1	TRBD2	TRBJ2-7	TGCGCCAGCAGTGAAGCCGGGCGGGAGGACTACGAGCAGTACTTC	CASSEAGREDYEQYF
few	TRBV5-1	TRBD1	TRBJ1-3	TGCGCCAGCAGCTTGGCTTCAGACAGGGTCTATGGAAACACCATATATTTT	CASSLASDRVYGNTIYF
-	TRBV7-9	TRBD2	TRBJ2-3	TGTGCCAGCAGGAGGCGGGGGGGCCGGAATACGCAGTATTTT	CASRRRGGRNTQYF
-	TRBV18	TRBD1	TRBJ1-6	TGTGCCAGCTCAGATGGACAGGGTGGCTCACCCCTCCACTTT	CASSDGQGGSPLHF
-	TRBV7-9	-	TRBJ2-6	TGTGCCAGCAGCTTAGGGCGGGGACCGATCTCTGGGGCCAACGTCCTGACTTTC	CASSLGRGPISGANVLTF
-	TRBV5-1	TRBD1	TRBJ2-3	TGCGCCAGCAGAACGCCTGGACAGGGGTGGGATACGCAGTATTTT	CASRTPGQGWDTQYF
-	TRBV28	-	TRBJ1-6	TGTGCCAGCAGCCCCCTCAGGGGAACAGTGGGTTCACCCCTCCACTTT	CASSPLRGTVGSPLHF
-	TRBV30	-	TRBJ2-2	TGTGCCTGGAGTGGACAGATTAGCTCCGGGGAGCTGTTTTTT	CAWSGQISSGELFF
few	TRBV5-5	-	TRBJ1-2	TGTGCCAGCAGCTTGGAGGCCCTGGGCAACTATGGCTACACCTTC	CASSLEALGNYGYTF
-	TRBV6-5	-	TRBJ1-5	TGTGCCAGCAGTACGGACAGTTATAGCAATCAGCCCCAGCATTTT	CASSTDSYSNQPQHF
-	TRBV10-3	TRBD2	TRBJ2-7	TGTGCCATCAGTGAGACTAGCGGGGGGACCTACGAGCAGTACTTC	CAISETSGGTYEQYF
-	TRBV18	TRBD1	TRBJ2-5	TGTGCCAGCTCACCCGGGACAGGTGGACAAGAGACCCAGTACTTC	CASSPGTGGQETQYF
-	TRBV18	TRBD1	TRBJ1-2	TGTGCCAGCTCACCACTGGGACAGGGGATGGACTATGGCTACACCTTC	CASSPLGQGMDYGYTF
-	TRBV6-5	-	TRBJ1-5	TGTGCCAGCGGTAGCCGGCATCAGCCCCAGCATTTT	CASGSRHQPQHF
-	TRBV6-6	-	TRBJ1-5	TGTGCCAGCAACCGGGGGGTTAGCAATCAGCCCCAGCATTTT	CASNRGVSNQPQHF
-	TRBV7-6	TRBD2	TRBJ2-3	TGTGCCAGCAGCTCCGGGGGGGGTTTTGGTACAGATACGCAGTATTTT	CASSSGGGFGTDTQYF
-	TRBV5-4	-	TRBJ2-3	TGTGCCAGCAGCCCAGCCGGAGGAGATACGCAGTATTTT	CASSPAGGDTQYF
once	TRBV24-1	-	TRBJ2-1	TGTGCCACCAGTGATTTGCGGCAGGGGTCCAACAATGAGCAGTTCTTC	CATSDLRQGSNNEQFF
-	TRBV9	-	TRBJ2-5	TGTGCCAGCAGCGCCGAGGTAGCGACGGCTCAAGAGACCCAGTACTTC	CASSAEVATAQETQYF
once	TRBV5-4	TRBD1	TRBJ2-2	TGTGCCAGCAGCTTGGACAGGGGGCCGTCCGGGGAGCTGTTTTTT	CASSLDRGPSGELFF
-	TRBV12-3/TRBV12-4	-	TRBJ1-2	TGTGCCAGCAGTCTCAGGGAATACTATGGCTACACCTTC	CASSLREYYGYTF
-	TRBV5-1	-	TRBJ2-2	TGCGCCAGCAGCTTGGGGGGAGCCGGGGAGCTGTTTTTT	CASSLGGAGELFF
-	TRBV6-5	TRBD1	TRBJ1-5	TGTGCCAGCAGTTACGGGGACAGGGACAATCAGCCCCAGCATTTT	CASSYGDRDNQPQHF
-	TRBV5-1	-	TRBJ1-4	TGCGCCAGCGCACCCGGGACATTTGAAAAACTGTTTTTT	CASAPGTFEKLFF